The sequence of this T cell receptor (beta chain) was determined in a study of blood T cell repertoires in COVID-19. Original handling: Amplifying reference gene primers gave estimates of nucleated cell counts. Clones were read by immunoSEQ multiplex PCR, and TCRdb kept only the in-frame ones, dropping some. V and J calls and clone size are given by that table; D and trimming were obtained from the DNA. The profile shows around 290,000 clones, roughly 87% of them singletons. Trimming pared 6 bases from V and 1 base from J, leaving 9 bases between. This CDR3 comprises 13 residues. This clone has just one count. Other DNA variants within this sample encode the same CDR3.

The TCR was taken from a woman in her 30s who had recovered from COVID-19. V gene TRBV12-3 or TRBV12-4 combines with J gene TRBJ1-1; D is perhaps TRBD1 (6 bases). Material: PBMCs or T cells enriched from blood (not recorded which). CDR3 DNA sequence: TGTGCCAGCAGCCTACAGGGGAACACTGAAGCTTTCTTT. Residues: CASSLQGNTEAFF.